The rows below give T cell receptor beta chains drawn from one sample of a study of vaccination and CD4 T cells after COVID-19. No antigen has been assigned to these receptors. TCRdb redid the calling of the PCR reads with MiXCR, one entry per CDR3 protein. Seen here are roughly 10,000 distinct CDR3 sequences, approximately 49% observed once, and the top ten hold less than 10%. Sequencing input: CD4+ T cells from blood, cultured in vitro. Every receptor here comes from a human donor who had recovered from COVID-19. Each CDR3 is given with its conserved first and last residue. A D gene is named only where the DNA matches it firmly. A row's size may be missing; if present it is once, few, many or a size class.

TRBJ1-2 . . TRBV12-5 TGTGCTAGTGGTCTCTCAGGAAGGGATGGCTATGGCTACACCTTC CASGLSGRDGYGYTF
TRBJ1-3 TRBD1 . TRBV18 TGTGCCAGCTCAGGACAGGGCCAGCCTGGAAACACCATATATTTT CASSGQGQPGNTIYF
TRBJ2-3 TRBD1 . TRBV11-2 TGTGCCAGCAGCAAGACGACAGGGGGCGCGGATACGCAGTATTTT CASSKTTGGADTQYF
TRBJ1-1 . . TRBV29-1 TGCAGCGTTGGGACACTGACGAACACTGAAGCTTTCTTT CSVGTLTNTEAFF
TRBJ2-3 . few TRBV20-1 TGCAGTGCTCGACTAGAAAATACAGATACGCAGTATTTT CSARLENTDTQYF
TRBJ1-1 TRBD1 . TRBV24-1 TGTGCCACCACCCAAAGGGCAGGGGGCGTTCGGAACACTGAAGCTTTCTTT CATTQRAGGVRNTEAFF
TRBJ2-7 . once TRBV11-2 TGTGCCAGCAGCTTAGAAAGGGGGTCAAAGGGCTACGAGCAGTACTTC CASSLERGSKGYEQYF
TRBJ1-3 . . TRBV21-1 TGTGCCAGCAGCAAAGCGGCAAGGGTCAACTCTGGAAACACCATATATTTT CASSKAARVNSGNTIYF
TRBJ1-1 . . TRBV9 TGTGCCAGCAGCGCCTCGGCCTGGGACACTGAAGCTTTCTTT CASSASAWDTEAFF
TRBJ1-2 . . TRBV6-1 TGTGCCATTAGGACGGCTAACTATGGCTACACCTTC CAIRTANYGYTF
TRBJ1-5 TRBD1 few TRBV6-2/TRBV6-3 TGTGCCAGCCGTAACAGGGGATCGAGCAATCAGCCCCAGCATTTT CASRNRGSSNQPQHF
TRBJ1-5 TRBD1 . TRBV7-2 TGTGCCAGCAGGCCGGGACAGGTTGTTTTTCAGCCCCAGCATTTT CASRPGQVVFQPQHF
TRBJ1-5 . few TRBV6-5 TGTGCCAGCAGTTACTCGGCGCGGGACAACTACTATCAGCCCCAGCATTTT CASSYSARDNYYQPQHF
TRBJ2-3 . . TRBV27 TGTGCCAGCAGTTTATGGCCCCTAACGACAGATACGCAGTATTTT CASSLWPLTTDTQYF
TRBJ2-1 . . TRBV12-3/TRBV12-4 TGTGCCAGCAGTTTTACGGACTTTACGGCCAATGAGCAGTTCTTC CASSFTDFTANEQFF
TRBJ1-2 TRBD1 few TRBV6-1 TGTGCCAGCAGCACGGACAGGGATAACTATGGCTACACCTTC CASSTDRDNYGYTF
TRBJ2-3 TRBD2 few TRBV11-2 TGTGCCAGCAGCATGCGACTAGCGGTGGATACGCAGTATTTT CASSMRLAVDTQYF
TRBJ1-5 . . TRBV20-1 TGCAGTGCTAGACCCGACGGGAGCAATCAGCCCCAGCATTTT CSARPDGSNQPQHF
TRBJ2-1 . once TRBV5-4 TGTGCCAGCAGCTTGGCCAGGAGCTCCTACAATGAGCAGTTCTTC CASSLARSSYNEQFF
TRBJ1-1 TRBD1 . TRBV24-1 TGTGCCACCAGTGAACCCGGACAGGAGCAAGCTTTCTTT CATSEPGQEQAFF
TRBJ2-5 . . TRBV12-3/TRBV12-4 TGTGCCAGCAGCTCTAGAGTCGAGACCCAGTACTTC CASSSRVETQYF
TRBJ2-7 . . TRBV11-2 TGTGCCAGCAGCTCGCGGGAAGGCTACGAGCAGTACTTC CASSSREGYEQYF
TRBJ2-7 TRBD1 . TRBV20-1 TGCAGTGCTAGATCCCGGACAGGGGCCCACGAGCAGTACTTC CSARSRTGAHEQYF
TRBJ1-1 . . TRBV19 TGTGCCAGTACCACCCAATCCAGGGGCACTGAAGCTTTCTTT CASTTQSRGTEAFF
TRBJ2-2 . . TRBV5-1 TGCGCCAGCAGCTTGGCCGGAGGGGGGGACACCGGGGAGCTGTTTTTT CASSLAGGGDTGELFF
TRBJ1-2 . . TRBV7-6 TGTGCCAGCAGCCAAGGACAGAACTATGGCTACACCTTC CASSQGQNYGYTF
TRBJ2-1 . . TRBV11-3 TGTGCCAGCAGTCAGAGGGCGAACTACAATGAGCAGTTCTTC CASSQRANYNEQFF
TRBJ2-1 TRBD2 . TRBV20-1 TGCAGTGCTAGAGTTCCTAGCGGGGGGAATAACAATGAGCAGTTCTTC CSARVPSGGNNNEQFF
TRBJ2-7 TRBD2 . TRBV7-2 TGTGCCAGCGGCCCGCGGGGGTCATCCTACGAGCAGTACTTC CASGPRGSSYEQYF
TRBJ2-5 . . TRBV11-2 TGTGCCAGCAGCTTTGGACAGCGTGAGACCCAGTACTTC CASSFGQRETQYF
TRBJ2-6 . . TRBV5-4 TGTGCCAGCCAAGGACAGTCTGGGGCCAACGTCCTGACTTTC CASQGQSGANVLTF
TRBJ2-1 TRBD2 . TRBV10-3 TGTGCCATCAGTGAGTCGACTAGCGGGGGCCCCAATGAGCAGTTCTTC CAISESTSGGPNEQFF
TRBJ2-7 . . TRBV19 TGTGCCAGTAGTAGGTCATCGGGCGAGCAGTACTTC CASSRSSGEQYF
TRBJ2-2 TRBD2 few TRBV20-1 TGCAGTGCTAGAGATTCGCGGGAGGCGAACACCGGGGAGCTGTTTTTT CSARDSREANTGELFF
TRBJ1-2 TRBD1 once TRBV5-5 TGTGCCAGCAGCCGGGACAGGGACGGCTACACCTTC CASSRDRDGYTF
TRBJ1-2 . . TRBV28 TGTGCCAGCAGTTGGGCCACAGGGATCAACTATGGCTACACCTTC CASSWATGINYGYTF
TRBJ1-2 . once TRBV5-4 TGTGCCAGCAGCTTGGGTATGACAGCAGCTGGCTACACCTTC CASSLGMTAAGYTF
TRBJ1-1 . few TRBV20-1 TGCAGTGCTGGGGGTGGCAGGGCGAACACTGAAGCTTTCTTT CSAGGGRANTEAFF
TRBJ1-1 . . TRBV20-1 TGCAGTGTCTCGCGGACAGATGAAGCTTTCTTT CSVSRTDEAFF
TRBJ1-2 . . TRBV30 TGTGCCTGGATCGCCAGGGCGGGACGGAACTATGGCTACACCTTC CAWIARAGRNYGYTF
TRBJ1-2 . . TRBV6-2/TRBV6-3 TGTGCCAGCAGTAAATCGGGGGACTTTAACTATGGCTACACCTTC CASSKSGDFNYGYTF
TRBJ1-5 . large TRBV7-2 TGTGCCAGCAGCTCACTCAATCAGCCCCAGCATTTT CASSSLNQPQHF
TRBJ2-5 . . TRBV6-5 TGTGCCAGCAGTTACTCGAGGCCAGGGACACCACAAGAGACCCAGTACTTC CASSYSRPGTPQETQYF
TRBJ2-3 . . TRBV28 TGTGCCAGCAGTTTATTTTCTCGGGGAGATACGCAGTATTTT CASSLFSRGDTQYF
TRBJ1-2 TRBD1 few TRBV30 TGTGCCTGGAGTTCCCCCGGGACAGGGGGCGCGGTCAACTATGGCTACACCTTC CAWSSPGTGGAVNYGYTF
TRBJ2-3 . . TRBV27 TGTGCCAGCAGGCCAGCGTTCGCGCCAGATACGCAGTATTTT CASRPAFAPDTQYF
TRBJ2-1 TRBD2 . TRBV6-4 TGTGCCAGCAGTGACGAGGCGGGAGCCGACAATGAGCAGTTCTTC CASSDEAGADNEQFF
TRBJ1-1 . . TRBV19 TGTGCCAGTAGTACCTCGTTTGGGGAGTACACTGAAGCTTTCTTT CASSTSFGEYTEAFF
TRBJ1-2 . . TRBV28 TGTGCCAGTGTACCGCAGGGGACGGTGGGCTACACCTTC CASVPQGTVGYTF
TRBJ1-5 . few TRBV12-3/TRBV12-4 TGTGCCAGCAGTTTCCCTCCCGATCAGCCCCAGCATTTT CASSFPPDQPQHF
TRBJ1-2 TRBD1 once TRBV10-3 TGTGCCATCAGCAGGGACAGGGTAAGCCCCTATGGCTACACCTTC CAISRDRVSPYGYTF
TRBJ2-7 . . TRBV12-3/TRBV12-4 TGTGCCAGCAGTTTAGCGGTCGACTACGAGCAGTACTTC CASSLAVDYEQYF
TRBJ1-2 . . TRBV5-6 TGTGCCAGCAGCTTGGGAGGGATTGGCTACACCTTC CASSLGGIGYTF
TRBJ1-2 . . TRBV30 TGTGCCTGGAGCGTATCCAGGGTGGGCTACACCTTC CAWSVSRVGYTF
TRBJ2-5 . . TRBV24-1 TGTGCCACCAGTGCCAGGGAGACCCAGTACTTC CATSARETQYF
TRBJ2-3 . . TRBV20-1 TGCAGTGCGCCACGGGGGGCGCTCACAGATACGCAGTATTTT CSAPRGALTDTQYF
TRBJ2-7 . once TRBV6-1 TGTGCCAGCAATCTGGCTGATACCTACGAGCAGTACTTC CASNLADTYEQYF